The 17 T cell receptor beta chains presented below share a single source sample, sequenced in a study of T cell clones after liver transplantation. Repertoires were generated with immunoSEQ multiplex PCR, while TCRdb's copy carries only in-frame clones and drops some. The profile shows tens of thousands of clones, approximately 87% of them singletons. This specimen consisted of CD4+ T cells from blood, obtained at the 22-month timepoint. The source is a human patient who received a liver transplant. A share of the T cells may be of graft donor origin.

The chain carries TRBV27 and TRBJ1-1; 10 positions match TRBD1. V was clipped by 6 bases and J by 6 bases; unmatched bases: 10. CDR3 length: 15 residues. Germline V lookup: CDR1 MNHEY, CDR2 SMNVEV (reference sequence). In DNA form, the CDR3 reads TGTGCCAGCAGCTTACAGGGGACAGGGGTTCCTGAAGCTTTCTTT. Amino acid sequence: CASSLQGTGVPEAFF.

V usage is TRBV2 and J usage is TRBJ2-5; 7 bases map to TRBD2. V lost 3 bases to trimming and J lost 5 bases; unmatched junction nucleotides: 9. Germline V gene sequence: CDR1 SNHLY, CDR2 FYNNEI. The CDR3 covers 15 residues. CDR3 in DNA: TGTGCCAGCAGTGATATGGGACTAAGAGAGGAGACCCAGTACTTC. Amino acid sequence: CASSDMGLREETQYF.

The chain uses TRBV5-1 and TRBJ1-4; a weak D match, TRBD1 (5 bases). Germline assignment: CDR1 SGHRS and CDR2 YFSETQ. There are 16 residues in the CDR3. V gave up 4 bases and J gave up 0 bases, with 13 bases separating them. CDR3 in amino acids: CASSTTGPSTNEKLFF. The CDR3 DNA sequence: TGCGCCAGCAGCACCACGGGGCCGTCAACTAATGAAAAACTGTTTTTT.

CDR3: CASSLVRVNTEAFF. For the CDR3, the DNA is TGTGCCAGCAGCTTGGTAAGGGTGAACACTGAAGCTTTCTTT. The chain has TRBV5-6 and TRBJ1-1; the D is unclear. V lost 0 bases to trimming and J lost 0 bases, with 6 bases between them. CDR1 is SGHDT, CDR2 YYEEEE, per germline. The length of the CDR3 is 14 residues.

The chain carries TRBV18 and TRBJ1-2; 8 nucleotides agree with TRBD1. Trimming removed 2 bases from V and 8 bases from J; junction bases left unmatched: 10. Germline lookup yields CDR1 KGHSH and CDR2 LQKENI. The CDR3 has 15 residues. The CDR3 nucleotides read TGTGCCAGCTCACCATTGCAGGACAGGGCCGGAGGCTACACCTTC. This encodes CASSPLQDRAGGYTF.

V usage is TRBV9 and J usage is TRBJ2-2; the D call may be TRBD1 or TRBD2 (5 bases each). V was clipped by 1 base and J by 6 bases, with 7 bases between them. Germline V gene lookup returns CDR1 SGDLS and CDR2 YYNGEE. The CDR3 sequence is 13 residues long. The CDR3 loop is CASSVRGAGELFF. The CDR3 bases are TGTGCCAGCAGCGTAAGAGGGGCCGGGGAGCTGTTTTTT.

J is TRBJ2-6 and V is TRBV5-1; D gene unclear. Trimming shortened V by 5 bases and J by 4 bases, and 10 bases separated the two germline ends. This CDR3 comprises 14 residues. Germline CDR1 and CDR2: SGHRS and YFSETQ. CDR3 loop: CASRRSRGANVLTF. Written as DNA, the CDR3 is TGCGCCAGCAGGAGGAGTCGGGGGGCCAACGTCCTGACTTTC.

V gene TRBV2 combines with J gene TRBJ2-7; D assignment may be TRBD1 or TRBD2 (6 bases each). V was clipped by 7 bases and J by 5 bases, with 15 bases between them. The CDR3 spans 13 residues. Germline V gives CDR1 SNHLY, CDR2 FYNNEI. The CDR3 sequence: CASNKDGGNEQYF. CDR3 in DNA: TGTGCCAGCAATAAGGACGGGGGCAACGAGCAGTACTTC.

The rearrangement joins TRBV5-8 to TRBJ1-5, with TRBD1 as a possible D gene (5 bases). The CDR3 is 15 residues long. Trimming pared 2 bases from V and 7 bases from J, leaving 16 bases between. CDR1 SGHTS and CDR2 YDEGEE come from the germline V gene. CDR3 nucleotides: TGTGCCAGCAGCTTTTCGTCGGGACGGGGACAGCCCCAGCATTTT. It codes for CASSFSSGRGQPQHF.

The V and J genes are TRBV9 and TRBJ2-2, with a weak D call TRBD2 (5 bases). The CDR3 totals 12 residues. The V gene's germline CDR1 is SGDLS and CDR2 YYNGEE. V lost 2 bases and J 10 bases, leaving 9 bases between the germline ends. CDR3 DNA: TGTGCCAGCAGCGTTGAGGAGGAGGAGCTGTTTTTT. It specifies CASSVEEEELFF.

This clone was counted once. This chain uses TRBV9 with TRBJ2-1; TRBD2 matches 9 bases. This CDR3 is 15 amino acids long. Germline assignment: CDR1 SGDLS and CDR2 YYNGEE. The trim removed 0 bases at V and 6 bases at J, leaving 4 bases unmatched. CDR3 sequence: CASSVDLAGPNEQFF. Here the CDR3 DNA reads TGTGCCAGCAGCGTAGACCTAGCGGGACCCAATGAGCAGTTCTTC.

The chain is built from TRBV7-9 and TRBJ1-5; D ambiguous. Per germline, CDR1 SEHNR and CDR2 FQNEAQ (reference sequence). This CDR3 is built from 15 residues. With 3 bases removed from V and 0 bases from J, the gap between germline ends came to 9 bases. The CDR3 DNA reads TGTGCCAGCAGCTTGTCTGGGGATAGCAATCAGCCCCAGCATTTT. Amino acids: CASSLSGDSNQPQHF.

CDR3 amino acids: CASSMLPYYEQYF. The DNA for the CDR3 is TGTGCCAGTAGTATGTTGCCCTACTACGAGCAGTACTTC. The chain uses TRBV19 and TRBJ2-7; D gene uncertain. CDR1 LNHDA and CDR2 SQIVND come from the germline V gene (reference sequence). Trimming took off 3 bases at V and 3 bases at J, with 9 bases between the two ends. CDR3 length: 13 residues.

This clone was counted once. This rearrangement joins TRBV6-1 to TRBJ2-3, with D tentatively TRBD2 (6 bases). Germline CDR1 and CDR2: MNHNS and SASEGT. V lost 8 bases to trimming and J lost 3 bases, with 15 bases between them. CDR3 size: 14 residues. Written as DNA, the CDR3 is TGTGCCAGCCGAAGGGACTTGGGGACAGATACGCAGTATTTT. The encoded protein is CASRRDLGTDTQYF.

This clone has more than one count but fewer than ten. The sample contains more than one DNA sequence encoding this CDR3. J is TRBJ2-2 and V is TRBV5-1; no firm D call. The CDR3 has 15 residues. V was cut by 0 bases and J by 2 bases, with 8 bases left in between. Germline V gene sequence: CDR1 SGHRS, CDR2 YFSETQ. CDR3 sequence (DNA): TGCGCCAGCAGCTTGGTGTCTACTAACACCGGGGAGCTGTTTTTT. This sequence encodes CASSLVSTNTGELFF. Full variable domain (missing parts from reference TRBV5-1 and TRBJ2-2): KAGVTQTPRYLIKTRGQQVTLSCSPISGHRSVSWYQQTPGQGLQFLFEYFSETQRNKGNFPGRFSGRQFSNSRSEMNVSTLELGDSALYLCASSLVSTNTGELFFGEGSRLTVL.

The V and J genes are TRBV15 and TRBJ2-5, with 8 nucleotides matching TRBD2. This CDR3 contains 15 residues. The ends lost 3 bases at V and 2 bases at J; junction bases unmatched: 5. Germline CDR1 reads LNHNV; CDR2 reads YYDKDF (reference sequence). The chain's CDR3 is CATSRPLAGQETQYF. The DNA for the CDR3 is TGTGCCACCAGCAGGCCCTTAGCGGGACAAGAGACCCAGTACTTC.

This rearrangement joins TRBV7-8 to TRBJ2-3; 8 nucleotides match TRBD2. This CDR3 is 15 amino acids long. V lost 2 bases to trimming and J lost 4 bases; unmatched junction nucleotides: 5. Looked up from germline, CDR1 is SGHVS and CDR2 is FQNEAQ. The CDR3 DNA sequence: TGTGCCAGCAGCTTAACTAGCGGTGGATCAGATACGCAGTATTTT. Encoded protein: CASSLTSGGSDTQYF.